One and the same sample provided the 18 T cell receptor beta chains below, sequenced in a study of blood T cell repertoires in COVID-19 (dated by TCRdb to 2018 to 2021). Library prep was done by the immunoSEQ multiplex PCR assay. TCRdb carries this immuneACCESS record with in-frame sequences only. Its versions omit some clonotypes, under half of them owing to an unresolved V gene in the studies checked, with the rest unexplained. Present in this sample are roughly 100,000 clones, approximately 79% of which were seen just once. About 15% of the sample lies in the top ten. The sample comprised peripheral blood. The receptors derive from a woman of 80 years or more with active or convalescent COVID-19.

As concerns this clone: The sample carries other DNA sequences with the same CDR3. The chain employs TRBV30 and TRBJ1-2; 9 bases line up with TRBD1. CDR1 GTSNPN and CDR2 SVGIG come from the germline V gene (reference sequence). There are 12 residues in the CDR3. V shed 7 bases and J 5 bases; nucleotides not matched to a gene: 5. CDR3 sequence: CALTGGGYGYTF. The CDR3 nucleotides are TGTGCCTTAACAGGGGGCGGGTATGGCTACACCTTC.

The rearrangement links TRBV7-9 to TRBJ2-7; the D gene is possibly TRBD2 (5 bases). V lost 0 bases and J 7 bases, leaving 10 bases between the germline ends. CDR1 and CDR2 (germline): SEHNR, FQNEAQ (reference sequence). The CDR3 covers 13 residues. The CDR3 bases are TGTGCCAGCAGCTTAGCGGGAGCGGTTGAGCAGTACTTC. Protein product: CASSLAGAVEQYF.

V gene TRBV13 combines with J gene TRBJ2-7; 7 nucleotides agree with TRBD1. J was trimmed by 3 bases and V by 5 bases; bases with no gene match: 7. The CDR3 totals 14 residues. Germline values: CDR1 PRHDT, CDR2 FYEKMQ (reference sequence). CDR3 sequence reads: CASSPPGTDYEQYF. CDR3 coding DNA: TGTGCCAGCAGCCCGCCCGGGACAGACTACGAGCAGTACTTC.

The chain employs TRBV5-5 and TRBJ1-1; D ambiguous. Germline assignment: CDR1 SGHKS and CDR2 YYEKEE (reference sequence). V dropped 3 bases and J dropped 8 bases, with 11 bases sitting between them. The CDR3 loop spans 12 amino acids. CDR3 nucleotides: TGTGCCAGCAGCTATTCCCCGGGAGAAGCTTTCTTT. Its protein is CASSYSPGEAFF.

The chain employs TRBV6-5 and TRBJ2-5; 10 bases agree with TRBD2. J lost 1 base, V lost 2 bases, and 4 bases had no gene match. The CDR3 spans 16 residues. Germline CDR1 MNHEY, CDR2 SVGAGI. The CDR3 loop is CASSYLSGGFQETQYF. CDR3 sequence (DNA): TGTGCCAGCAGTTACCTTAGCGGGGGGTTCCAAGAGACCCAGTACTTC.

In this sample, this clone turned up a few times. J is TRBJ2-1 and V is TRBV7-3, with D possibly being TRBD2 (5 bases). This CDR3 is 16 amino acids long. V lost 5 bases to trimming and J lost 6 bases, with 20 bases between them. Germline V CDR1 and CDR2: SGHTA, FQGTGA. The CDR3 DNA is TGTGCCAGCAGCCGGACTCAGTCTTACTTTTCCAATGAGCAGTTCTTC. Amino acid sequence: CASSRTQSYFSNEQFF.

This chain links TRBV6-6 with TRBJ2-2; D may be TRBD1 (6 bases). V lost 6 bases to trimming and J lost 1 base, with 9 bases between them. The CDR3 loop spans 14 amino acids. CDR1 is MNHNY and CDR2 is SVGAGI in the germline V gene (reference sequence). In DNA form, the CDR3 reads TGTGCCAGCAGACCGGGACAGAACACCGGGGAGCTGTTTTTT. Its translation is CASRPGQNTGELFF.

This clone was counted a single time. This rearrangement joins TRBV7-6 to TRBJ2-3; tentatively, D is TRBD2 (6 bases). CDR1 and CDR2 (germline): SGHVS, FNYEAQ. CDR3 size: 15 residues. V was clipped by 2 bases and J by 2 bases, with 11 bases between them. The CDR3 DNA is TGTGCCAGCAGCTTATGGTTAGCGGTCACAGATACGCAGTATTTT. Residues: CASSLWLAVTDTQYF.

J is TRBJ1-2 and V is TRBV12-3 or TRBV12-4; D remains ambiguous. CDR3 length: 13 amino acids. V gave up 5 bases and J gave up 1 base, with 8 bases separating them. CDR3 loop: CASSMGSNYGYTF. The CDR3 region has the DNA TGTGCCAGCAGTATGGGGAGTAACTATGGCTACACCTTC.

This chain joins TRBV9 and TRBJ1-3, with D possibly being TRBD1 (5 bases). This CDR3 comprises 15 residues. Deletions cut 3 bases from V and 0 bases from J, with 10 bases between. Germline assignment: CDR1 SGDLS and CDR2 YYNGEE. The CDR3 DNA sequence: TGTGCCAGCAGCGGCGGGGGAATCTCTGGAAACACCATATATTTT. It translates to CASSGGGISGNTIYF. Full variable domain (remainder filled in from reference TRBV9 and TRBJ1-3): DSGVTQTPKHLITATGQRVTLRCSPRSGDLSVYWYQQSLDQGLQFLIQYYNGEERAKGNILERFSAQQFPDLHSELNLSSLELGDSALYFCASSGGGISGNTIYFGEGSWLTVV.

This chain connects TRBV6-2 or TRBV6-3 to TRBJ2-1; 11 bases are shared with TRBD2. Germline V CDR1 and CDR2: MNHEY, SVGEGT. Unmatched junction bases numbered 3, after V lost 5 bases and J lost 3 bases. The CDR3 extends over 15 amino acids. The CDR3 spells CASSMGLAVYNEQFF. Here the CDR3 DNA reads TGTGCCAGCAGTATGGGACTAGCGGTCTACAATGAGCAGTTCTTC.

This chain joins TRBV7-9 and TRBJ2-2, with 10 nucleotides matching TRBD2. The germline V gene encodes CDR1 SEHNR and CDR2 FQNEAQ (reference sequence). Unmatched junction bases numbered 10, after V lost 5 bases and J lost 7 bases. The CDR3 has 16 amino acids. CDR3 sequence reads: CASSQRGLAGVGELFF. As DNA, the CDR3 is TGTGCCAGCAGCCAGAGGGGGCTAGCGGGAGTCGGGGAGCTGTTTTTT.

CDR3 loop: CASRLPGRGNQPQHF. Here the CDR3 DNA reads TGTGCCAGCAGATTGCCAGGGAGGGGCAATCAGCCCCAGCATTTT. The chain uses TRBV5-6 and TRBJ1-5, with a possible D match to TRBD1 (5 bases). Trimming shortened V by 5 bases and J by 2 bases, and 14 bases separated the two germline ends. This CDR3 has 15 amino acids. CDR1 is SGHDT, CDR2 YYEEEE, per germline.

This rearrangement joins TRBV6-2 or TRBV6-3 to TRBJ1-1; TRBD1 is a possible D gene (5 bases). The CDR3 runs to 12 residues. CDR1 is MNHEY and CDR2 is SVGEGT in the germline V gene. The ends were cut back, 4 bases at V and 5 bases at J, with 8 bases in the middle. The CDR3 loop is CASSFRATEAFF. The CDR3 region has the DNA TGTGCCAGCAGTTTCAGGGCAACTGAAGCTTTCTTT.

Only a few counts were recorded for this clone. The rearrangement joins TRBV24-1 to TRBJ1-2; D gene uncertain. Germline V lookup: CDR1 KGHDR, CDR2 SFDVKD. V was trimmed by 9 bases and J by 5 bases, leaving 9 bases between them. CDR3 size: 11 residues. CDR3 nucleotide sequence: TGTGCCACCCTGTCGGGATATGGCTACACCTTC. It encodes CATLSGYGYTF.

J is TRBJ2-3 and V is TRBV10-3; tentatively, D is TRBD2 (5 bases). Deletions cut 4 bases from V and 8 bases from J, with 25 bases between. CDR1 ENHRY and CDR2 SYGVKD come from the germline V gene. The CDR3 covers 17 residues. DNA for the CDR3: TGTGCCATCAGTGCAACATACGGACTCGTAGCCGAAGGTACGCAGTATTTT. Translation gives CAISATYGLVAEGTQYF.

Concerning this clone itself: An end of the junction does not agree with germline; a read error may underlie this. The CDR3 nucleotides read TGTGCTAGCAGCCCCAGGACTAGCGGGGGCCCTCTGAACACCGGGGAGCTGTTTTTT. Amino acids: CASSPRTSGGPLNTGELFF. The J gene is TRBJ2-2, the V gene TRBV7-7; 13 nucleotides align to TRBD2. The CDR3 extends over 19 amino acids. Germline V lookup: CDR1 SSHAT, CDR2 FNYEAQ (reference sequence).

V and J are TRBV12-3 or TRBV12-4 and TRBJ2-7; D gene uncertain. The CDR3 runs to 13 residues. Trimming cost V 3 bases and J 3 bases, with 9 bases left between them. DNA of the CDR3: TGTGCCAGCAGTTTTGGCGGAATCTACGAGCAGTACTTC. Its translation is CASSFGGIYEQYF.